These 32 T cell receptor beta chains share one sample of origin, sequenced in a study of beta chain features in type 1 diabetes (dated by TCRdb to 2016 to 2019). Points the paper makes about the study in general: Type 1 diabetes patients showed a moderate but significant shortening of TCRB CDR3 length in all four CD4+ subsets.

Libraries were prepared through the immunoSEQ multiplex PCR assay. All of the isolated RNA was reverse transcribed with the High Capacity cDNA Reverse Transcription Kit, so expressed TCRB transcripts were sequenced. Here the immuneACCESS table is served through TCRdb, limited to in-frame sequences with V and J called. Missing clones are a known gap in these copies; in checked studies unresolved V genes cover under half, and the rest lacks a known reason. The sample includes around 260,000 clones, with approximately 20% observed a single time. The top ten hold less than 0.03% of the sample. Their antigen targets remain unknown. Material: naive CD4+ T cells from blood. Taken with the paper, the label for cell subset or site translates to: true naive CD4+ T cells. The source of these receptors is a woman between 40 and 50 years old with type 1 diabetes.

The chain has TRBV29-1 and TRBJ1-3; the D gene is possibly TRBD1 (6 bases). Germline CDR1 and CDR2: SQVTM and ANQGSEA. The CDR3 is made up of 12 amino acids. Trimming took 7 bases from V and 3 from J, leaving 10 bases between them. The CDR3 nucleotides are TGCAGCGCTTGGGACAATGGAAACACCATATATTTT. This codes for CSAWDNGNTIYF.

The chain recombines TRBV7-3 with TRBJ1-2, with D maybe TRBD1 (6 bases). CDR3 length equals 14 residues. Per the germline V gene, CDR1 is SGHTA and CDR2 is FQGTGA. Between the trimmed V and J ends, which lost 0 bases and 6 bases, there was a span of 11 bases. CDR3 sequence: CASSLTLQGDGYTF. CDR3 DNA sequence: TGTGCCAGCAGCTTAACATTACAGGGTGATGGCTACACCTTC.

CDR3 region: CASSVFPGSYSNQPQHF. Written as DNA, the CDR3 is TGTGCCAGCAGCGTATTCCCGGGGAGTTATAGCAATCAGCCCCAGCATTTT. V gene TRBV9 combines with J gene TRBJ1-5; D gene unclear. The germline V and J ends were trimmed by 1 base and 0 bases, with 14 bases remaining between them. This CDR3 is built from 17 residues. In germline, CDR1 is SGDLS, CDR2 YYNGEE.

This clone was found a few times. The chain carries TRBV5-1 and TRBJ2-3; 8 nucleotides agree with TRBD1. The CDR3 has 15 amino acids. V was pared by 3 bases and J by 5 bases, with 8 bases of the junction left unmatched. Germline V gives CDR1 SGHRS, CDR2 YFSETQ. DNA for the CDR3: TGCGCCAGCAGCTCTCAGGGGGCAGGGGGAGATACGCAGTATTTT. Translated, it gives CASSSQGAGGDTQYF.

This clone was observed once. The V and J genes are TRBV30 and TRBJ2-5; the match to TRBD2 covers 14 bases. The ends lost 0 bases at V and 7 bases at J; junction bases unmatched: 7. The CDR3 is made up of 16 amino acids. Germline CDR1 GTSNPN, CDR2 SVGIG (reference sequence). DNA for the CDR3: TGTGCCTGGAGTGTGACTAGCGGGAGGGCCGGGCGGACCCAGTACTTC. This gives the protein CAWSVTSGRAGRTQYF.

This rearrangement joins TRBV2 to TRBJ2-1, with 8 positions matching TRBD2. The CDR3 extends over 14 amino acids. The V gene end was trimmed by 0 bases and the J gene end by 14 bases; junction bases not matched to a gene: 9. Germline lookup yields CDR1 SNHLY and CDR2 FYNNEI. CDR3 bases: TGTGCCAGCAGTGAAGCCGGGCGGGGGGCGGAAAAGTTCTTC. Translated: CASSEAGRGAEKFF.

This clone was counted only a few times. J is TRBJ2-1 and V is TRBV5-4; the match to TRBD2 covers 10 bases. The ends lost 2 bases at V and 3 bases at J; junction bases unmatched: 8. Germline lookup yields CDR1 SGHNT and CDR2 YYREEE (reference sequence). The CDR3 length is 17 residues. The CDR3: CASSFQGLAANYNEQFF. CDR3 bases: TGTGCCAGCAGCTTTCAAGGACTAGCGGCAAACTACAATGAGCAGTTCTTC. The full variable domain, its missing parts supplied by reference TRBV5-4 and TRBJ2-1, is ETGVTQSPTHLIKTRGQQVTLRCSSQSGHNTVSWYQQALGQGPQFIFQYYREEENGRGNFPPRFSGLQFPNYSSELNVNALELDDSALYLCASSFQGLAANYNEQFFGPGTRLTVL.

CDR3 in DNA: TGTGCCAGCAGCGTAGTTGGGGACTCACAAGAGACCCAGTACTTC. This sequence encodes CASSVVGDSQETQYF. V and J are TRBV9 and TRBJ2-5; TRBD2 might be the D (6 bases). Trimming took 0 bases from V and 2 from J, leaving 11 bases between them. The CDR3 covers 15 residues. Germline-derived CDR1 and CDR2 are SGDLS and YYNGEE. Full variable domain (remainder filled in from reference TRBV9 and TRBJ2-5): DSGVTQTPKHLITATGQRVTLRCSPRSGDLSVYWYQQSLDQGLQFLIQYYNGEERAKGNILERFSAQQFPDLHSELNLSSLELGDSALYFCASSVVGDSQETQYFGPGTRLLVL.

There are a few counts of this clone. CDR3 sequence (DNA): TGTGCCAGCAGCTTAGCGACAGGGACCTACGAGCAGTACTTC. This sequence encodes CASSLATGTYEQYF. The chain uses TRBV7-9 and TRBJ2-7; 7 bases are shared with TRBD1. Germline V gives CDR1 SEHNR, CDR2 FQNEAQ (reference sequence). The CDR3 has 14 residues. V lost 0 bases to trimming and J lost 2 bases; unmatched junction nucleotides: 1. The full variable domain, its missing parts supplied by reference TRBV7-9 and TRBJ2-7, is DTGVSQNPRHKITKRGQNVTFRCDPISEHNRLYWYRQTLGQGPEFLTYFQNEAQLEKSRLLSDRFSAERPKGSFSTLEIQRTEQGDSAMYLCASSLATGTYEQYFGPGTRLTVT.

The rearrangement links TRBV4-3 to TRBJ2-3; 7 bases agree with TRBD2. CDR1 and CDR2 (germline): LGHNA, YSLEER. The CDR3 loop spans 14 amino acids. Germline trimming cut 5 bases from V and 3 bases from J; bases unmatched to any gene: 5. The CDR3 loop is CASSYGGWTDTQYF. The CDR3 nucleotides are TGCGCCAGCAGCTACGGGGGGTGGACAGATACGCAGTATTTT.

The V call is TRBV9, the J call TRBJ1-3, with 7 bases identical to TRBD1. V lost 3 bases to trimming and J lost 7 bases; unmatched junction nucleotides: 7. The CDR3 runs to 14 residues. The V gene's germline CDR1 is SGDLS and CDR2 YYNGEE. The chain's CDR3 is CASSGQGWVNTIYF. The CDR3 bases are TGTGCCAGCAGCGGACAGGGATGGGTGAACACCATATATTTT.

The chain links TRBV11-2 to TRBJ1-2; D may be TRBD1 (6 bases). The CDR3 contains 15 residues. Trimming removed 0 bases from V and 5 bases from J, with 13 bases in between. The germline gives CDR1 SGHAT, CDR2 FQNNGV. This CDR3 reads CASSLDHGGAYGYTF. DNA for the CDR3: TGTGCCAGCAGCTTAGATCATGGGGGGGCATATGGCTACACCTTC.

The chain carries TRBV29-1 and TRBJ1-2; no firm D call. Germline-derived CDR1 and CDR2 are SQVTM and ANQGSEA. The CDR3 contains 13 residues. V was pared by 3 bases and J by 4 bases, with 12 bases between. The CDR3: CSVENSYGYGYTF. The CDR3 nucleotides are TGCAGCGTTGAGAACAGTTATGGCTATGGCTACACCTTC.

CDR3 amino acids: CASSPNTGLGMNTEAFF. CDR3 in DNA: TGCGCCAGCAGCCCTAATACAGGGCTTGGGATGAACACTGAAGCTTTCTTT. This sequence joins TRBV5-1 and TRBJ1-1; TRBD1 is a possible D gene (6 bases). Trimming took off 4 bases at V and 0 bases at J, with 19 bases between the two ends. CDR3 size: 17 residues. Germline V gives CDR1 SGHRS, CDR2 YFSETQ.

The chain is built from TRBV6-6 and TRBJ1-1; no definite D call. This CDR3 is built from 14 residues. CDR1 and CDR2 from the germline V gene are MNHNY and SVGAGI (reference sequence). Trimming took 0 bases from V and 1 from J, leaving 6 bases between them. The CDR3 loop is CASSYSTGNTEAFF. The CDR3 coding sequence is TGTGCCAGCAGTTACTCGACGGGGAACACTGAAGCTTTCTTT.

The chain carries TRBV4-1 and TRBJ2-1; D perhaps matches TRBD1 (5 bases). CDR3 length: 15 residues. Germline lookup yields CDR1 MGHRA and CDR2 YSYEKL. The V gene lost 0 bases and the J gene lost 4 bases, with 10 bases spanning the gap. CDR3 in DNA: TGCGCCAGCAGCCAAGATAAGGGGATTTACAATGAGCAGTTCTTC. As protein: CASSQDKGIYNEQFF.

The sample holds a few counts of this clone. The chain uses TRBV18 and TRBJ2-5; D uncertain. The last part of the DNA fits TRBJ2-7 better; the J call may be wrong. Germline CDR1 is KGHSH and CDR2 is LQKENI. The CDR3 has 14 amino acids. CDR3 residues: CASSSIQSSYEQYF. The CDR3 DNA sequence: TGTGCCAGCTCATCTATACAGAGCTCCTACGAGCAGTACTTC.

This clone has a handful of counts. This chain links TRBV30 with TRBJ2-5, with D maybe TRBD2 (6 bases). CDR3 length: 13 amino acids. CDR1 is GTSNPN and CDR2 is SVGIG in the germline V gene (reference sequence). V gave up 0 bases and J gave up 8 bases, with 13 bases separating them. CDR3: CAWSVRERRTQYF. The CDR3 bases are TGTGCCTGGAGTGTACGGGAGAGGAGAACCCAGTACTTC. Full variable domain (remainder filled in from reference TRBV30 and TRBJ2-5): SQTIHQWPATLVQPVGSPLSLECTVEGTSNPNLYWYRQAAGRGLQLLFYSVGIGQISSEVPQNLSASRPQDRQFILSSKKLLLSDSGFYLCAWSVRERRTQYFGPGTRLLVL.

CDR3 nucleotides: TGTGCCAGCAGTGTCCGTAGCGCGAACACCGGGGAGCTGTTTTTT. Its translation: CASSVRSANTGELFF. The V call is TRBV6-1, the J call TRBJ2-2; D perhaps matches TRBD2 (5 bases). CDR1 is MNHNS and CDR2 is SASEGT in the germline V gene. This CDR3 is 15 amino acids long. Deletions cut 4 bases from V and 0 bases from J, with 9 bases between.

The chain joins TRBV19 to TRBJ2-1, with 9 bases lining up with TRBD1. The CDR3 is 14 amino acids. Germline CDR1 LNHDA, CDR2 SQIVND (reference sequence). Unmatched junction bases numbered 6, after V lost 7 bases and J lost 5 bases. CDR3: CASTDRGGDNEQFF. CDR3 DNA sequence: TGTGCCAGTACAGACAGGGGGGGGGACAATGAGCAGTTCTTC.

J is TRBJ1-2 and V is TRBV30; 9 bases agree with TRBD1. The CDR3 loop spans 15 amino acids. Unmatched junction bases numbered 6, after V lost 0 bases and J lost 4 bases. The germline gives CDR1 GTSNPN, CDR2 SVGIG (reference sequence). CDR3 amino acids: CAWSVGTGSGYGYTF. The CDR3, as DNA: TGTGCCTGGAGTGTGGGGACAGGGAGTGGCTATGGCTACACCTTC.

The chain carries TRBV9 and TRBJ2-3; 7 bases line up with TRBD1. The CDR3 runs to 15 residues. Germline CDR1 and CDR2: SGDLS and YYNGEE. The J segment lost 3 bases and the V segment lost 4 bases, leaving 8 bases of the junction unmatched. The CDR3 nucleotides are TGTGCCAGCAGCTCCTGGACAGGTAGGACAGATACGCAGTATTTT. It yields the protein CASSSWTGRTDTQYF.

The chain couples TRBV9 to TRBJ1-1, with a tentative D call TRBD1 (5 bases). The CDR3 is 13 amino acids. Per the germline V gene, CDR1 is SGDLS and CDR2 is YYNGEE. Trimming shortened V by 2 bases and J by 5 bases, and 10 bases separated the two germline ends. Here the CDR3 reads CASSVLEGTEAFF. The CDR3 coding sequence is TGTGCCAGCAGCGTTTTGGAGGGGACTGAAGCTTTCTTT.

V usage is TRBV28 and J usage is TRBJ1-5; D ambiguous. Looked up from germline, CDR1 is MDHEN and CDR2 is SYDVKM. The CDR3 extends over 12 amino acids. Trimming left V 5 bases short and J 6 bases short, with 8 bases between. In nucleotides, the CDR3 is TGTGCCAGCAGTACTGCGGGTCAGCCCCAGCATTTT. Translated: CASSTAGQPQHF.

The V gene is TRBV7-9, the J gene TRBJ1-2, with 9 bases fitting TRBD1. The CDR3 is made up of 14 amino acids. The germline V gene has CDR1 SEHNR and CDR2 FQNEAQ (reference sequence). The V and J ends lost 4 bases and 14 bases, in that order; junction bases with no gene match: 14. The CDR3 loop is CASSSTGTGSLATF. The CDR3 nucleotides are TGTGCCAGCAGCTCTACTGGGACAGGGTCCCTCGCGACCTTC.

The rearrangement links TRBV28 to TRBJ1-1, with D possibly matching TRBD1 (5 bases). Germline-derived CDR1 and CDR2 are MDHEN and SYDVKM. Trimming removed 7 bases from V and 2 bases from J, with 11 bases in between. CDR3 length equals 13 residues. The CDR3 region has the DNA TGTGCCAGCACCCCGACAGTCAACACTGAAGCTTTCTTT. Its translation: CASTPTVNTEAFF.

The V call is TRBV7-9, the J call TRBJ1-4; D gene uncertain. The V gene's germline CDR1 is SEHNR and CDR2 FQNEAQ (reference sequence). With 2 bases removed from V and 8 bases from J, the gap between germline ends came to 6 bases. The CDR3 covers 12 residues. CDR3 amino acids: CASSLRGEKLFF. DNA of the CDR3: TGTGCCAGCAGCTTAAGAGGGGAAAAACTGTTTTTT.

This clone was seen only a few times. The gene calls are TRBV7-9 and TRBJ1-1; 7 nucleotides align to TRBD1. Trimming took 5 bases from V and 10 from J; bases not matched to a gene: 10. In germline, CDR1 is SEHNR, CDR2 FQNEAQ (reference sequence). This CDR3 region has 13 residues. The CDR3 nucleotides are TGTGCCAGCAGCGTAGGGACAGTGCCTGGAGCTTTCTTT. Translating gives CASSVGTVPGAFF.

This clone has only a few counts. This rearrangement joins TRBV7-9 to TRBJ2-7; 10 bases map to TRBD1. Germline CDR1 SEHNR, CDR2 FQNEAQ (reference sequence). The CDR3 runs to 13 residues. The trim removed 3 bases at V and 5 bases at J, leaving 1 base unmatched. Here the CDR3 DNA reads TGTGCCAGCAGCTTCGGACAGGGGGACGAGCAGTACTTC. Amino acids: CASSFGQGDEQYF.

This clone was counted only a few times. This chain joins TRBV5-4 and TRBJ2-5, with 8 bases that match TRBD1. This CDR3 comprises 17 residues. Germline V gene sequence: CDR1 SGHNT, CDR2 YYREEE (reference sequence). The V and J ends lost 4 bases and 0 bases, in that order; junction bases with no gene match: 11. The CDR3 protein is CASSHRDRPSYQETQYF. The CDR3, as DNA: TGTGCCAGCAGCCACCGGGACAGGCCCTCGTACCAAGAGACCCAGTACTTC. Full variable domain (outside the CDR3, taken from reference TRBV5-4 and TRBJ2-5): ETGVTQSPTHLIKTRGQQVTLRCSSQSGHNTVSWYQQALGQGPQFIFQYYREEENGRGNFPPRFSGLQFPNYSSELNVNALELDDSALYLCASSHRDRPSYQETQYFGPGTRLLVL.

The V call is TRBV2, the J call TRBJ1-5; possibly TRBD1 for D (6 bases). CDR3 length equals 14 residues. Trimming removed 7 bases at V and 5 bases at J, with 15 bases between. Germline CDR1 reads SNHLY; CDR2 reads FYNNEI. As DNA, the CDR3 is TGTGCCAGCACCCCAGGGAACAGGGATCAGCCCCAGCATTTT. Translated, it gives CASTPGNRDQPQHF.

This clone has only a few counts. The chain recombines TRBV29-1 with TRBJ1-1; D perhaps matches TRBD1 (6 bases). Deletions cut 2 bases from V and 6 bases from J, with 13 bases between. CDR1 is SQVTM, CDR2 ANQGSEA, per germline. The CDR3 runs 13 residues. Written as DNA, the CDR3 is TGCAGCGTTGAACGTCGACAGGTCCCTGAAGCTTTCTTT. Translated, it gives CSVERRQVPEAFF.